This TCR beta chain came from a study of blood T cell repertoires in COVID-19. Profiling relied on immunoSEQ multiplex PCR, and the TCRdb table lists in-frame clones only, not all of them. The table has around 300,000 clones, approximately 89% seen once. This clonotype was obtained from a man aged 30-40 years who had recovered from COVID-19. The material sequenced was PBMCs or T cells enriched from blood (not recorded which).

CDR3 DNA: TGCGCCAGCAGCCAAAGTCAGGCAGGGCGCAGCACAGATACGCAGTATTTT. Its protein is CASSQSQAGRSTDTQYF. V and J are TRBV4-1 and TRBJ2-3; D is possibly TRBD1 (5 bases). The V end lost 2 bases, the J end lost 0 bases, and 15 bases lay between the germline ends. Germline V gene sequence: CDR1 MGHRA, CDR2 YSYEKL. The length of the CDR3 is 17 residues.